These 25 T cell receptor beta chains originate from one sample sequenced in a study of blood T cell repertoires in COVID-19. Sequenced by immunoSEQ multiplex PCR; TCRdb stores in-frame clones only, minus some. The top ten clones hold around 0.39% of a sample with 40,000 to 45,000 clones, roughly 92% of them seen once. Sequenced input: peripheral blood. These receptors came from a man aged 50 to 59 with COVID-19, enrolled during active disease.

The V call is TRBV6-5, the J call TRBJ1-2, with D possibly TRBD1 on 6 matching bases. From germline, CDR1 is MNHEY and CDR2 SVGAGI. The CDR3 runs to 14 residues. V was pared by 7 bases and J by 0 bases, with 12 bases between. The CDR3 spells CASKGGAANYGYTF. The CDR3 nucleotides are TGTGCCAGCAAAGGGGGGGCGGCTAACTATGGCTACACCTTC.

CDR3 nucleotides: TGTGCCAGCAGCCGAGGAGGATCCAGCTACGAGCAGTACTTC. Protein product: CASSRGGSSYEQYF. The chain couples TRBV11-3 to TRBJ2-7; a possible D gene is TRBD2 (5 bases). The CDR3 totals 14 residues. V was shortened by 5 bases and J by 3 bases, with 14 bases between the two germline ends. The germline V gene has CDR1 SGHNT and CDR2 YENEEA.

The V call is TRBV7-2, the J call TRBJ1-6; 7 nucleotides line up with TRBD1. CDR3 length: 14 residues. Per germline, CDR1 SGHTA and CDR2 FQGNSA. V was pared by 1 base and J by 8 bases, with 2 bases of the junction left unmatched. Here the CDR3 reads CASSLVGQHSPLHF. CDR3 nucleotides: TGTGCCAGCAGCTTAGTGGGACAGCATTCACCCCTCCACTTT.

The chain couples TRBV6-5 to TRBJ1-4; 7 positions match TRBD1. Germline V gene data show CDR1 as MNHEY and CDR2 as SVGAGI. CDR3 length equals 14 residues. V dropped 8 bases and J dropped 5; count of bases not matched to a gene: 8. DNA for the CDR3: TGTGCCAGCCGCACCGAGGACAGGAATGAAAAACTGTTTTTT. It specifies CASRTEDRNEKLFF.

The V call is TRBV7-9, the J call TRBJ1-1; TRBD1 matches 7 bases. V was pared by 5 bases and J by 0 bases, with 6 bases of the junction left unmatched. This CDR3 spans 15 amino acids. CDR1 SEHNR and CDR2 FQNEAQ come from the germline V gene (reference sequence). CDR3: CASSPGQTLNTEAFF. CDR3 sequence (DNA): TGTGCCAGCAGCCCGGGACAGACCCTGAACACTGAAGCTTTCTTT.

This clone was seen just once. The CDR3, as DNA: TGTGCCAGCAGTTACGGCTTGGCAGGGGGGAACAATGAGCAGTTCTTC. Translated, it gives CASSYGLAGGNNEQFF. The V and J genes are TRBV6-2 or TRBV6-3 and TRBJ2-1, with a weak D call TRBD1 (7 bases). This CDR3 comprises 16 residues. CDR1 and CDR2 from the germline V gene are MNHEY and SVGEGT. The ends were cut back, 2 bases at V and 5 bases at J, with 16 bases in the middle.

The chain couples TRBV10-2 to TRBJ1-1; 7 nucleotides line up with TRBD1. The CDR3 runs to 18 residues. Germline V gives CDR1 WSHSY, CDR2 SAAADI. V shed 6 bases and J 0 bases; nucleotides not matched to a gene: 16. CDR3 residues: CASSDLDPTGSLNTEAFF. For the CDR3, the DNA is TGCGCCAGCAGCGACCTAGACCCGACAGGGTCCCTGAACACTGAAGCTTTCTTT.

The chain combines TRBV27 with TRBJ1-2, with D hard to call. CDR1 and CDR2 from the germline V gene are MNHEY and SMNVEV (reference sequence). V dropped 4 bases and J dropped 4 bases, with 16 bases sitting between them. This CDR3 has 15 amino acids. The CDR3 loop is CASSYLPGGSYGYTF. In nucleotides, the CDR3 is TGTGCCAGCAGTTACCTCCCGGGAGGATCCTATGGCTACACCTTC.

A few counts support this clone. The chain recombines TRBV6-6 with TRBJ1-5; D possibly corresponds to TRBD1 (5 bases). Between the trimmed V and J ends, which lost 6 bases and 10 bases, there was a span of 16 bases. Germline V gene data show CDR1 as MNHNY and CDR2 as SVGAGI (reference sequence). The length of the CDR3 is 13 residues. In DNA, the CDR3 is TGTGCCAGCAGGGGGCCTGGTGCCTTTCCCCAGCATTTT. It is translated as CASRGPGAFPQHF.

The rearrangement uses TRBV7-9 and TRBJ1-2, with TRBD1 matching 9 bases. The V gene end was trimmed by 4 bases and the J gene end by 3 bases; junction bases not matched to a gene: 6. This CDR3 has 15 residues. Per germline, CDR1 SEHNR and CDR2 FQNEAQ (reference sequence). The CDR3 DNA reads TGTGCCAGCAGCTCATCACGACAGGGGGACTATGGCTACACCTTC. It codes for CASSSSRQGDYGYTF.

The chain carries TRBV3-1 (or the pseudogene TRBV3-2) and TRBJ1-1; possible D gene TRBD1, 6 bases. Germline V gene sequence: CDR1 LGHDT, CDR2 YNNKEL (reference sequence). Trimming removed 1 base from V and 4 bases from J, with 13 bases in between. This CDR3 comprises 15 residues. The CDR3 sequence is CASSQAARGSTEAFF. CDR3 DNA: TGTGCCAGCAGCCAAGCGGCGAGGGGGAGCACTGAAGCTTTCTTT.

The chain is built from TRBV5-4 and TRBJ1-4; D gene uncertain. The germline CDR1 and CDR2 sequences are SGHNT and YYREEE (reference sequence). The V and J ends lost 0 bases and 0 bases respectively, with 15 bases between them. This CDR3 has 18 residues. The CDR3 loop is CASSLGGGFGATNEKLFF. The DNA for the CDR3 is TGTGCCAGCAGCTTGGGAGGAGGGTTCGGAGCAACTAATGAAAAACTGTTTTTT.

The genes are TRBV7-8 and TRBJ1-1; D not resolved. This CDR3 contains 13 residues. Germline values: CDR1 SGHVS, CDR2 FQNEAQ. Trimming pared 4 bases from V and 5 bases from J, leaving 11 bases between. The CDR3 protein is CASSSQLGTEAFF. CDR3 sequence (DNA): TGTGCCAGCAGCTCCCAACTAGGGACTGAAGCTTTCTTT. Using reference TRBV7-8 and TRBJ1-1 for the parts outside the CDR3, the full variable domain is GAGVSQSPRYKVAKRGQDVALRCDPISGHVSLFWYQQALGQGPEFLTYFQNEAQLDKSGLPSDRFFAERPEGSVSTLKIQRTQQEDSAVYLCASSSQLGTEAFFGQGTRLTVV.

The chain combines TRBV7-9 with TRBJ2-3; 10 bases are a match to TRBD2. Per germline, CDR1 SEHNR and CDR2 FQNEAQ (reference sequence). V shed 3 bases, J shed 0 bases, and the junction held 0 bases outside the gene matches. The CDR3 runs to 15 residues. For the CDR3, the DNA is TGTGCCAGCAGCTTGACTAGCGGGAGCACAGATACGCAGTATTTT. Translating it yields CASSLTSGSTDTQYF.

The V gene is TRBV29-1, the J gene TRBJ1-2, with TRBD1 identical over 8 bases. This CDR3 region has 13 residues. With V trimmed by 7 bases and J by 3 bases, 7 bases remained unmatched. Germline lookup yields CDR1 SQVTM and CDR2 ANQGSEA. CDR3 bases: TGCAGCGCCTGGGGGGGACAGGACTATGGCTACACCTTC. It encodes CSAWGGQDYGYTF.

The V gene is TRBV5-4, the J gene TRBJ1-2; 9 bases fit TRBD1. Germline-derived CDR1 and CDR2 are SGHNT and YYREEE (reference sequence). The CDR3 spans 13 residues. Losses at the gene ends were 4 bases for V and 3 bases for J; bases not matched to a gene: 1. The CDR3 region has the DNA TGTGCCAGCAGCAGGACAGGGGACTATGGCTACACCTTC. It encodes CASSRTGDYGYTF. The variable domain in full, completed from reference TRBV5-4 and TRBJ1-2, reads ETGVTQSPTHLIKTRGQQVTLRCSSQSGHNTVSWYQQALGQGPQFIFQYYREEENGRGNFPPRFSGLQFPNYSSELNVNALELDDSALYLCASSRTGDYGYTFGSGTRLTVV.

The chain couples TRBV5-1 to TRBJ2-1; TRBD1 is a possible D gene (5 bases). The V gene's germline CDR1 is SGHRS and CDR2 YFSETQ. CDR3 length equals 13 residues. V was clipped by 0 bases and J by 8 bases, with 9 bases between them. CDR3 bases: TGCGCCAGCAGCTTGGGTGGGGCTCATGAGCAGTTCTTC. Residues: CASSLGGAHEQFF.

The rearrangement links TRBV11-2 to TRBJ2-7; 7 nucleotides align to TRBD2. V was clipped by 4 bases and J by 5 bases; unmatched bases: 8. CDR3 length: 14 amino acids. CDR1 is SGHAT, CDR2 FQNNGV, per germline. CDR3 protein: CASSSRLALNEQYF. The CDR3 nucleotides are TGTGCCAGCAGCTCTCGACTAGCCCTCAACGAGCAGTACTTC.

This chain connects TRBV27 to TRBJ1-2; the match to TRBD1 covers 11 bases. Germline CDR1 reads MNHEY; CDR2 reads SMNVEV (reference sequence). CDR3 length equals 14 residues. J gave up 6 bases and V 4 bases, and 4 bases lay outside the gene matches. The CDR3 region has the DNA TGTGCCAGCAGTTCGACGGGACAGGGGGATGGCTACACCTTC. It specifies CASSSTGQGDGYTF.

The chain carries TRBV6-4 and TRBJ1-5; TRBD1 is a possible D gene (5 bases). CDR1 and CDR2 from the germline V gene are MRHNA and SNTAGT. Trimming shortened V by 3 bases and J by 5 bases, and 11 bases separated the two germline ends. There are 14 residues in the CDR3. CDR3 sequence: CASSEQVSDQPQHF. The CDR3 region has the DNA TGTGCCAGCAGTGAACAGGTGTCGGATCAGCCCCAGCATTTT.

J is TRBJ2-6 and V is TRBV5-6; TRBD2 might be the D (5 bases). The CDR3 spans 17 residues. Germline V CDR1 and CDR2: SGHDT, YYEEEE. Trimming removed 2 bases from V and 0 bases from J, with 12 bases in between. CDR3 loop: CASSFGQRSSGANVLTF. The CDR3 DNA is TGTGCCAGCAGCTTTGGCCAGCGGAGCTCTGGGGCCAACGTCCTGACTTTC.

The chain employs TRBV5-4 and TRBJ2-1, with D possibly being TRBD2 (5 bases). The V gene lost 0 bases and the J gene lost 6 bases, with 10 bases spanning the gap. Germline CDR1 and CDR2: SGHNT and YYREEE (reference sequence). This CDR3 has 14 residues. CDR3 sequence: CASSLELVGNEQFF. The CDR3 DNA follows: TGTGCCAGCAGCTTGGAACTAGTCGGCAATGAGCAGTTCTTC. Looking up the rest from reference TRBV5-4 and TRBJ2-1 gives the full variable domain: ETGVTQSPTHLIKTRGQQVTLRCSSQSGHNTVSWYQQALGQGPQFIFQYYREEENGRGNFPPRFSGLQFPNYSSELNVNALELDDSALYLCASSLELVGNEQFFGPGTRLTVL.

This chain joins TRBV9 and TRBJ2-1; 10 nucleotides align to TRBD2. Germline V gives CDR1 SGDLS, CDR2 YYNGEE. This CDR3 is built from 15 residues. V dropped 2 bases and J dropped 7; count of bases not matched to a gene: 6. Here the CDR3 reads CASSVLAGVVNEQFF. CDR3 DNA: TGTGCCAGCAGCGTCCTAGCGGGAGTTGTTAATGAGCAGTTCTTC.

The chain joins TRBV3-1 (or the pseudogene TRBV3-2) to TRBJ2-3, with D possibly being TRBD2 (6 bases). This CDR3 spans 14 amino acids. Trimming stripped 0 bases from V and 5 bases from J, with 9 bases between. The germline V gene has CDR1 LGHDT and CDR2 YNNKEL (reference sequence). The CDR3 here is CASSQDWGGDTQYF. The CDR3 DNA follows: TGTGCCAGCAGCCAAGATTGGGGAGGAGATACGCAGTATTTT.

The chain is built from TRBV2 and TRBJ2-3; no clear D. Germline V gene lookup returns CDR1 SNHLY and CDR2 FYNNEI. CDR3 length: 13 residues. Trimming removed 5 bases from V and 2 bases from J, with 8 bases in between. The CDR3 spells CASSHEDTDTQYF. DNA for the CDR3: TGTGCCAGCAGTCACGAGGACACAGATACGCAGTATTTT.